This entry lists 21 T cell receptor beta chains sequenced from one sample in a study of cytomegalovirus exposure and HLA in healthy donors. PCR primers comprised 60 Vbeta and 13 Jbeta primers. Produced via immunoSEQ multiplex PCR; TCRdb's table is partial and in-frame only. The listing contains approximately 190,000 clones. Sequencing was carried out using PBMCs. Source of these receptors: a boy younger than 18 in good health and CMV-seronegative.

The V call is TRBV7-9, the J call TRBJ1-2, with 7 bases matching TRBD1. V gave up 4 bases and J gave up 6 bases; unmatched junction bases: 8. The CDR3 is 14 amino acids. The germline CDR1 and CDR2 sequences are SEHNR and FQNEAQ (reference sequence). The DNA of the CDR3 is TGTGCCAGCAGCTCCATCCGGGACAGCCATGGCTACACCTTC. This codes for CASSSIRDSHGYTF.

The rearrangement links TRBV1 to TRBJ2-2; TRBD2 reflects the table's D call only, with no check against the DNA. TRBV1 is an annotated pseudogene. This CDR3 is built from 19 residues. The CDR3 loop is CTSSQKGTSGHKNTGELFF. CDR3 nucleotides: TGCACCAGCAGCCAAAAAGGGACTAGCGGGCACAAGAACACCGGGGAGCTGTTTTTT.

The V and J genes are TRBV7-7 and TRBJ2-5; no definite D call. CDR3 length: 18 residues. The germline gives CDR1 SSHAT, CDR2 FNYEAQ (reference sequence). V was cut by 1 base and J by 5 bases, with 23 bases left in between. CDR3 loop: CASSLGASGWPARETQYF. CDR3 nucleotides: TGTGCCAGCAGCTTAGGAGCCTCGGGTTGGCCGGCCCGGGAGACCCAGTACTTC.

The CDR3 nucleotides are TGTGCCAGCAGCTTAGCGACAGCGGGGGCCACCTACGAGCAGTACTTC. It translates to CASSLATAGATYEQYF. This chain joins TRBV7-8 and TRBJ2-7; 8 bases line up with TRBD2. The CDR3 sequence is 16 residues long. CDR1 is SGHVS, CDR2 FQNEAQ, per germline. V shed 0 bases, J shed 2 bases, and the junction held 6 bases outside the gene matches.

V is TRBV28 and J is TRBJ1-5, with unresolved D. Looked up from germline, CDR1 is MDHEN and CDR2 is SYDVKM. CDR3 size: 15 residues. The V gene lost 2 bases and the J gene lost 5 bases, with 13 bases spanning the gap. CDR3 residues: CASSLTGRSDQPQHF. For the CDR3, the DNA is TGTGCCAGCAGTTTAACGGGGAGATCCGATCAGCCCCAGCATTTT.

The V gene is TRBV25-1, the J gene TRBJ1-3; a possible D gene is TRBD1 (5 bases). The CDR3 loop spans 17 amino acids. The germline gives CDR1 MGHDK, CDR2 SYGVNS. The ends were cut back, 5 bases at V and 1 base at J, with 18 bases in the middle. The CDR3, as DNA: TGTGCCAGCAGTCAACTTGGGGCAGGGAGGTCTGGAAACACCATATATTTT. It translates to CASSQLGAGRSGNTIYF.

The rearrangement uses TRBV2 and TRBJ1-5; D remains unclear. The V and J ends lost 6 bases and 3 bases respectively, with 6 bases between them. This CDR3 comprises 12 residues. Per the germline V gene, CDR1 is SNHLY and CDR2 is FYNNEI. The CDR3, as DNA: TGTGCCAGCAGGGGCCCCAATCAGCCCCAGCATTTT. This encodes CASRGPNQPQHF.

The rearrangement uses TRBV5-1 and TRBJ2-7, with D tentatively TRBD1 (8 bases). Germline CDR1 reads SGHRS; CDR2 reads YFSETQ. This CDR3 comprises 20 residues. With 4 bases removed from V and 2 bases from J, the gap between germline ends came to 31 bases. The CDR3 reads CASSPNRGVGGFVAAYEQYF. The CDR3 nucleotides are TGCGCCAGCAGCCCGAACAGGGGGGTCGGGGGGTTTGTTGCGGCCTACGAGCAGTACTTC.

V and J are TRBV6-5 and TRBJ2-7; a possible D gene is TRBD1 (5 bases). The CDR3 is 13 amino acids. V dropped 4 bases and J dropped 2 bases, with 9 bases sitting between them. Germline CDR1 reads MNHEY; CDR2 reads SVGAGI. CDR3 region: CASSFDRAYEQYF. DNA of the CDR3: TGTGCCAGCAGTTTTGACAGAGCCTACGAGCAGTACTTC.

V gene TRBV19 combines with J gene TRBJ1-4; 10 bases are a match to TRBD1. CDR3 length: 16 amino acids. The J segment lost 3 bases and the V segment lost 9 bases, leaving 10 bases of the junction unmatched. Germline V gene sequence: CDR1 LNHDA, CDR2 SQIVND (reference sequence). CDR3 bases: TGTGCCAGCGGGACAGGGGCCCTACAACCTAATGAAAAACTGTTTTTT. It specifies CASGTGALQPNEKLFF.

V and J are TRBV5-1 and TRBJ2-3; TRBD1 is a possible D gene (6 bases). This CDR3 is built from 13 residues. V lost 3 bases to trimming and J lost 6 bases, with 11 bases between them. Looked up from germline, CDR1 is SGHRS and CDR2 is YFSETQ. CDR3 DNA sequence: TGCGCCAGCAGCTCCGGGACAACCGATACGCAGTATTTT. Protein product: CASSSGTTDTQYF.

This chain connects TRBV7-2 to TRBJ1-3, with TRBD1 identical over 8 bases. From germline, CDR1 is SGHTA and CDR2 FQGNSA. V shed 1 base, J shed 4 bases, and the junction held 3 bases outside the gene matches. This CDR3 comprises 15 residues. This CDR3 reads CASSLVGDRGNTIYF. The CDR3 nucleotides are TGTGCCAGCAGCTTAGTAGGGGACAGGGGAAACACCATATATTTT.

The J gene is TRBJ2-7, the V gene TRBV19; tentative D call: TRBD1 (5 bases). CDR3 size: 13 residues. Germline V CDR1 and CDR2: LNHDA, SQIVND (reference sequence). V shed 4 bases and J shed 3 bases, with 10 bases lying between them. The CDR3 loop reads CASSNGHDYEQYF. Here the CDR3 DNA reads TGTGCCAGTAGTAATGGACACGACTACGAGCAGTACTTC.

The rearrangement uses TRBV5-4 and TRBJ2-7; D perhaps matches TRBD1 (5 bases). The CDR3 is 14 residues long. The V end lost 0 bases, the J end lost 3 bases, and 10 bases lay between the germline ends. Germline V gene data show CDR1 as SGHNT and CDR2 as YYREEE (reference sequence). The CDR3 sequence: CASSLATGHYEQYF. CDR3 coding DNA: TGTGCCAGCAGCTTGGCTACAGGACACTACGAGCAGTACTTC.

The CDR3 reads CASRLAYSGGKETQYF. The CDR3 nucleotides are TGTGCCAGCAGGCTCGCTTATAGCGGGGGGAAAGAGACCCAGTACTTC. The chain couples TRBV11-2 to TRBJ2-5, with 10 bases fitting TRBD2. V shed 6 bases, J shed 3 bases, and the junction held 10 bases outside the gene matches. There are 16 residues in the CDR3. From germline, CDR1 is SGHAT and CDR2 FQNNGV.

The chain couples TRBV6-6 to TRBJ2-2, with TRBD2 as a possible D gene (7 bases). Germline CDR1 is MNHNY and CDR2 is SVGAGI (reference sequence). The V end was cut by 8 bases, the J end by 5 bases, with 12 bases between. The CDR3 has 13 amino acids. The CDR3 protein is CASGGAGTGELFF. CDR3 coding DNA: TGTGCCAGCGGGGGGGCGGGAACCGGGGAGCTGTTTTTT.

This rearrangement joins TRBV11-2 to TRBJ2-1, with 16 bases matching TRBD2. Germline V gene lookup returns CDR1 SGHAT and CDR2 FQNNGV. CDR3 length: 18 amino acids. The junction had 13 bases not matched to a gene; V was cut back by 6 bases and J by 8 bases. Here the CDR3 DNA reads TGTGCCAGCAGTTTTCCGGGACTAGCGGGGGGGAAGAGGCATGAGCAGTTCTTC. The encoded protein is CASSFPGLAGGKRHEQFF.

The chain employs TRBV9 and TRBJ2-1, with 7 bases identical to TRBD2. The junction had 11 bases not matched to a gene; V was cut back by 4 bases and J by 7 bases. CDR1 and CDR2 from the germline V gene are SGDLS and YYNGEE. This CDR3 is built from 15 residues. In DNA form, the CDR3 reads TGTGCCAGCAGCTTCTACGGGGGGTCGAGGAATGAGCAGTTCTTC. Translated, it gives CASSFYGGSRNEQFF.

This chain connects TRBV6-5 to TRBJ1-1; perhaps TRBD1 as D (5 bases). V lost 2 bases and J lost 7, with 11 bases in between. The CDR3 has 13 amino acids. Germline V gene lookup returns CDR1 MNHEY and CDR2 SVGAGI. DNA of the CDR3: TGTGCCAGCAGTTACGGGGGGGAAGTTGAAGCTTTCTTT. Translated: CASSYGGEVEAFF.

In DNA form, the CDR3 reads TGCAGCCACAATTCCGGGGACAGGGGCGTCTCTTTCTTT. This codes for CSHNSGDRGVSFF. The rearrangement uses TRBV29-1 and TRBJ1-1, with 10 nucleotides matching TRBD1. Germline V CDR1 and CDR2: SQVTM, ANQGSEA. V lost 8 bases and J lost 12; bases outside the gene matches: 15. The CDR3 contains 13 residues.

With respect to this clone: Lacking the conserved final phenylalanine or tryptophan, this CDR3 likely reflects a read error. V is TRBV5-4 and J is TRBJ1-1; D uncertain. The V end lost 4 bases, the J end lost 1 base, and 8 bases lay between the germline ends. The CDR3 is made up of 13 amino acids. Germline V gives CDR1 SGHNT, CDR2 YYREEE (reference sequence). The CDR3 nucleotides read TGTGCCAGCAGCCCAACTAGGAACACTGAAGCTTTCCTT. Amino acids: CASSPTRNTEAFL.